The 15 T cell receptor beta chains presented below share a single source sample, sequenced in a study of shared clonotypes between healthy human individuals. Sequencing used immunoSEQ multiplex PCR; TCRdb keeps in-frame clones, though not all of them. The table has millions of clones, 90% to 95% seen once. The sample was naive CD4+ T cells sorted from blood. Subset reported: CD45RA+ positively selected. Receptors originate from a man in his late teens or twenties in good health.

CDR3: CATSRVDGLQEKLFF. The CDR3 DNA reads TGTGCCACCAGCAGAGTAGACGGGCTTCAGGAAAAACTGTTTTTT. The V call is TRBV15, the J call TRBJ1-4; D remains ambiguous. The V gene's germline CDR1 is LNHNV and CDR2 YYDKDF (reference sequence). This CDR3 spans 15 amino acids. V lost 1 base and J 8 bases, leaving 14 bases between the germline ends.

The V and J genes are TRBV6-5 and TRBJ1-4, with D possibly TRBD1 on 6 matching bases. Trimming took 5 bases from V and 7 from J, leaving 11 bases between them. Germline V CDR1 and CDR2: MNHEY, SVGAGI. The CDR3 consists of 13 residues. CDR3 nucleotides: TGTGCCAGCAGTCGGGGGCGAGGTGAAAAACTGTTTTTT. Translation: CASSRGRGEKLFF.

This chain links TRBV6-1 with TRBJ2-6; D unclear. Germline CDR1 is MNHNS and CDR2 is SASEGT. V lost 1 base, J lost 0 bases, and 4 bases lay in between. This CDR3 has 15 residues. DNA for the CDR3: TGTGCCAGCAGTGAAGGCCTCTCTGGGGCCAACGTCCTGACTTTC. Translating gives CASSEGLSGANVLTF.

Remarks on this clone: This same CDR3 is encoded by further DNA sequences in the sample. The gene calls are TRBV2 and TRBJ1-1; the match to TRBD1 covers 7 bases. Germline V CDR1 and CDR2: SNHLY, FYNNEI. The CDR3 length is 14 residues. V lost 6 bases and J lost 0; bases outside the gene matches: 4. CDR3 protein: CASSSTGLNTEAFF. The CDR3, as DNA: TGTGCCAGCAGCTCGACAGGGTTGAACACTGAAGCTTTCTTT.

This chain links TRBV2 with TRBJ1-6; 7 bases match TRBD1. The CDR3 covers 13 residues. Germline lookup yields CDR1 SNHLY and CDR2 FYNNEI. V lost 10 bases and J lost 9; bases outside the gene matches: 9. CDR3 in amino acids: CATKRGPGSPLHF. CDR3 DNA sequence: TGTGCCACTAAGAGGGGGCCGGGTTCACCCCTCCACTTT.

This chain's CDR3 is CASSLAGTSGGSSYEQYF. DNA for the CDR3: TGTGCCAGCAGCTTAGCGGGGACTAGCGGAGGTAGCTCCTACGAGCAGTACTTC. The genes are TRBV7-9 and TRBJ2-7; 11 positions agree with TRBD2. The CDR3 has 18 amino acids. Germline lookup yields CDR1 SEHNR and CDR2 FQNEAQ (reference sequence). V was clipped by 0 bases and J by 0 bases; unmatched bases: 7.

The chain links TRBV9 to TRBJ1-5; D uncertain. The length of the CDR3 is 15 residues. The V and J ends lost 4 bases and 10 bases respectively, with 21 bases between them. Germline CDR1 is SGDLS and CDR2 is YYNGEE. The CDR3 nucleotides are TGTGCCAGCAGCAAAGGGCCCTCAACCTCACCTCCCCAGCATTTT. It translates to CASSKGPSTSPPQHF. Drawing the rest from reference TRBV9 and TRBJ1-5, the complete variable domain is DSGVTQTPKHLITATGQRVTLRCSPRSGDLSVYWYQQSLDQGLQFLIQYYNGEERAKGNILERFSAQQFPDLHSELNLSSLELGDSALYFCASSKGPSTSPPQHFGDGTRLSIL.

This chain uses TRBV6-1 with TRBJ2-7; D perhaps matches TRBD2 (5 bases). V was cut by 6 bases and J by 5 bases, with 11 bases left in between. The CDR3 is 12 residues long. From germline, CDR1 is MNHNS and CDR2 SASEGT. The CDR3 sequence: CASRREAHEQYF. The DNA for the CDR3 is TGTGCCAGCAGGAGGGAAGCCCACGAGCAGTACTTC.

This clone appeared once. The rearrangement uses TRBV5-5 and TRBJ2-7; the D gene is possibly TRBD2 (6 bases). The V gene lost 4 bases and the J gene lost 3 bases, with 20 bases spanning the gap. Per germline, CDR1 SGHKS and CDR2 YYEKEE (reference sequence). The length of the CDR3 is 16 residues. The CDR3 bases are TGTGCCAGCAGCCACGCTAGACTAGTGAGGTTCTACGAGCAGTACTTC. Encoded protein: CASSHARLVRFYEQYF.

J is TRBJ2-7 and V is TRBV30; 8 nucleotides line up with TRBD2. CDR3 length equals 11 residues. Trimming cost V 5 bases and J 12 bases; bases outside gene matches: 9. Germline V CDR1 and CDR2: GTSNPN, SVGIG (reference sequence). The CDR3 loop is CAWGTRLDLYF. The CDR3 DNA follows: TGTGCCTGGGGGACTAGGCTAGATTTGTACTTC.

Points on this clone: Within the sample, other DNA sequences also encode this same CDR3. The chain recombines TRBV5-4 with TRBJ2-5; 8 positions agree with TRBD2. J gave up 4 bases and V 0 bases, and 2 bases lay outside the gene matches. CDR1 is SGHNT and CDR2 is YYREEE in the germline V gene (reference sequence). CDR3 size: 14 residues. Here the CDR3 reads CASSLAGGPETQYF. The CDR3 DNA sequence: TGTGCCAGCAGCTTGGCGGGAGGGCCAGAGACCCAGTACTTC.

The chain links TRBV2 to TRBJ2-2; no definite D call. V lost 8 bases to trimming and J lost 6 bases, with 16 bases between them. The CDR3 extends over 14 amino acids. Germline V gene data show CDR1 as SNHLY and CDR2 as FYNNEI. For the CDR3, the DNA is TGTGCCAGCTGGGCCCTACTGGGGTCCGGGGAGCTGTTTTTT. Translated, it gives CASWALLGSGELFF.

Here the CDR3 DNA reads TGTGCCAGCTCACCACTAGAGTCAGAGAATTCACCCCTCCACTTT. Amino acid sequence: CASSPLESENSPLHF. The gene calls are TRBV18 and TRBJ1-6; D is unclear. Looked up from germline, CDR1 is KGHSH and CDR2 is LQKENI. This CDR3 has 15 amino acids. Trimming pared 1 base from V and 7 bases from J, leaving 11 bases between. Full variable domain (outside the CDR3, taken from reference TRBV18 and TRBJ1-6): NAGVMQNPRHLVRRRGQEARLRCSPMKGHSHVYWYRQLPEEGLKFMVYLQKENIIDESGMPKERFSAEFPKEGPSILRIQQVVRGDSAAYFCASSPLESENSPLHFGNGTRLTVT.

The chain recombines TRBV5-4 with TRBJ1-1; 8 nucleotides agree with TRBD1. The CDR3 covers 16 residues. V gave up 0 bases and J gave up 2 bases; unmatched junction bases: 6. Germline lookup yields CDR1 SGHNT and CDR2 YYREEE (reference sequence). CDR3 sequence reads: CASSLGTGRSNTEAFF. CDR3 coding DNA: TGTGCCAGCAGCTTGGGGACAGGGCGAAGTAACACTGAAGCTTTCTTT.

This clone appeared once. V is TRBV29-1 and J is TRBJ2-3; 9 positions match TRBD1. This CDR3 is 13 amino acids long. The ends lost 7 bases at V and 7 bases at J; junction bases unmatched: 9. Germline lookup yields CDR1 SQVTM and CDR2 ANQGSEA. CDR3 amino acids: CSESRDRVYTQYF. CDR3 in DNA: TGCAGCGAGTCCCGGGACAGGGTTTATACGCAGTATTTT.